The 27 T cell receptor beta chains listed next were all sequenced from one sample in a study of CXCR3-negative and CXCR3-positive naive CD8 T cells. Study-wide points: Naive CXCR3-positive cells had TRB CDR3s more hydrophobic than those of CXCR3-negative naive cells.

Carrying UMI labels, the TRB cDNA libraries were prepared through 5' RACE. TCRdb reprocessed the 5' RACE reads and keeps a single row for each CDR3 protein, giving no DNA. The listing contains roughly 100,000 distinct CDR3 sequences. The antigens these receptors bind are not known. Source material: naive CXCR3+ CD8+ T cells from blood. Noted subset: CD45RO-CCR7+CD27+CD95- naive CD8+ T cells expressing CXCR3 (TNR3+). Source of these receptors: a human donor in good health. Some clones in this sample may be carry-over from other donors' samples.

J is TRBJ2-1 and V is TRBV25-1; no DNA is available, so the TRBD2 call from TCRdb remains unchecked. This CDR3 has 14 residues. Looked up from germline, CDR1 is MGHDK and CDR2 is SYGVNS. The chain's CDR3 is CASSDYLGTREQFF.

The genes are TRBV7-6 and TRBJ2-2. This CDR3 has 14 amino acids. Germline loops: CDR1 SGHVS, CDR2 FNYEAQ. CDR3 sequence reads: CASSLGPDTGELCF.

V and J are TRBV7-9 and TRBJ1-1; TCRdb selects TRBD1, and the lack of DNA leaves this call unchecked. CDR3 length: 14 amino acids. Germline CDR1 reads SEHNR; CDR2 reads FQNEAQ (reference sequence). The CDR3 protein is CASSYSTGWTEAFF.

CDR3 amino acids: CSVEDYRYEQYF. This chain uses TRBV29-1 with TRBJ2-7. CDR3 length: 12 amino acids. Germline V gene lookup returns CDR1 SQVTM and CDR2 ANQGSEA.

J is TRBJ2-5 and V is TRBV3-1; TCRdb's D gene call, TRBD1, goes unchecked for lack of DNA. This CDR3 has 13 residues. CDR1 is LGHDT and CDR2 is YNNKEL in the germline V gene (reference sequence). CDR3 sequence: CASSQGPRETQYF.

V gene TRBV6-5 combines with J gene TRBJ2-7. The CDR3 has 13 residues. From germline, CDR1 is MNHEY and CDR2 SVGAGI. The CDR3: CASSYSVAYEQYF.

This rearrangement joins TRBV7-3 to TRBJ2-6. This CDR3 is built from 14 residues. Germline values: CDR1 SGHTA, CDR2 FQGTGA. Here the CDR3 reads CASRGSSGANVLTF.

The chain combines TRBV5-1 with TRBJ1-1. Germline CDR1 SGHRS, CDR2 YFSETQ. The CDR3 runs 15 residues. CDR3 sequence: CASSLGSDLGTEAFF. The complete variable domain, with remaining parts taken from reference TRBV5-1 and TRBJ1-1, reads KAGVTQTPRYLIKTRGQQVTLSCSPISGHRSVSWYQQTPGQGLQFLFEYFSETQRNKGNFPGRFSGRQFSNSRSEMNVSTLELGDSALYLCASSLGSDLGTEAFFGQGTRLTVV.

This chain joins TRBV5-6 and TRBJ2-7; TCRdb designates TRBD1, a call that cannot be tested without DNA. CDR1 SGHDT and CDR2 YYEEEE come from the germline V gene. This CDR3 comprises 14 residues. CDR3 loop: CASSYPTTGIEQYF.

CDR3 sequence: CSAWTGTEKLFF. The chain uses TRBV20-1 and TRBJ1-4; without DNA, the TCRdb call of TRBD1 cannot be checked. The CDR3 loop spans 12 amino acids. Per germline, CDR1 DFQATT and CDR2 SNEGSKA (reference sequence).

This chain's CDR3 is CATLGGRGGVEQFF. V is TRBV25-1 and J is TRBJ2-1; TCRdb's D call, TRBD1, is unchecked because there is no DNA. Germline CDR1 reads MGHDK; CDR2 reads SYGVNS. The CDR3 has 14 residues.

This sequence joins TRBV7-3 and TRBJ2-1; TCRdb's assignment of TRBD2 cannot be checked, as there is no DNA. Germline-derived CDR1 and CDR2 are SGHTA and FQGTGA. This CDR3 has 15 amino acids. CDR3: CASSSLAGGPNEQFF.

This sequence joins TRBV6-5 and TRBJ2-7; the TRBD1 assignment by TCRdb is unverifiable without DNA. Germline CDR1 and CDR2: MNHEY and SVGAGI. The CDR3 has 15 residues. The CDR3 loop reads CASSYRTGRSYEQYF.

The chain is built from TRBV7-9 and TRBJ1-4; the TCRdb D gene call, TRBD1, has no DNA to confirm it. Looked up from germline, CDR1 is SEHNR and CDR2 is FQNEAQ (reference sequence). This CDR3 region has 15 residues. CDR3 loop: CASSPSGQDNEKLFF. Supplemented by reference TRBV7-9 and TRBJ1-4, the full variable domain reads DTGVSQNPRHKITKRGQNVTFRCDPISEHNRLYWYRQTLGQGPEFLTYFQNEAQLEKSRLLSDRFSAERPKGSFSTLEIQRTEQGDSAMYLCASSPSGQDNEKLFFGSGTQLSVL.

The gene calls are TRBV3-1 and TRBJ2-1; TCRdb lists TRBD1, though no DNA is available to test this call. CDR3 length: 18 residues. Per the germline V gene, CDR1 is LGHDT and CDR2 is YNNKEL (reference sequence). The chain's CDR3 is CASSHIFMLAGGYNEQFF.

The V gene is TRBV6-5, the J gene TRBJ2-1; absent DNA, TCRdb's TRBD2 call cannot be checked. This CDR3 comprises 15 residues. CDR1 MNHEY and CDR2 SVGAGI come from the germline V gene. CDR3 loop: CASSASGNSYNEQFF.

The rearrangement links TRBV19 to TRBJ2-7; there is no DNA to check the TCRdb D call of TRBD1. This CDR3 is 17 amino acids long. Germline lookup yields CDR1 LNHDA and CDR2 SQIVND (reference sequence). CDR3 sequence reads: CASSSRDRVFLSYEQYF.

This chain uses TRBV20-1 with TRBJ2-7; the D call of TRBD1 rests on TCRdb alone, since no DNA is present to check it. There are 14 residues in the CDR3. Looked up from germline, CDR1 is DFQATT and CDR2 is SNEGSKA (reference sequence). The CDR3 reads CSATLGGDFGEQYF.

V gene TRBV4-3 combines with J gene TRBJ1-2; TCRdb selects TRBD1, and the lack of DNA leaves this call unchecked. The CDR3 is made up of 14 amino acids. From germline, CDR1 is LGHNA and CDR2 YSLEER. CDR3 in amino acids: CASSQDWGAYGYTF.

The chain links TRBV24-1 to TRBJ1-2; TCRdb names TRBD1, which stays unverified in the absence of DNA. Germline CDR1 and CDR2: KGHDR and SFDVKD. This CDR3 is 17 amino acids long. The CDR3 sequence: CATSDRLKGRPNYGYTF.

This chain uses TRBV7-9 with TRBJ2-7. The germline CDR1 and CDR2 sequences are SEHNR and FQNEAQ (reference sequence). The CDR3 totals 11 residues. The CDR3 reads CASSLDYEQYF.

The CDR3 region is CASALGAGANEQFF. The gene calls are TRBV5-6 and TRBJ2-1; TCRdb proposes TRBD1, but this gene call is untestable without DNA. Germline V gene data show CDR1 as SGHDT and CDR2 as YYEEEE. The CDR3 is made up of 14 amino acids.

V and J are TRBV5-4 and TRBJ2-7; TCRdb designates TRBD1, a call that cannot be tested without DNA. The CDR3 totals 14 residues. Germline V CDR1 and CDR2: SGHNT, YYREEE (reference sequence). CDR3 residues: CASSIGQGGYEQYF.

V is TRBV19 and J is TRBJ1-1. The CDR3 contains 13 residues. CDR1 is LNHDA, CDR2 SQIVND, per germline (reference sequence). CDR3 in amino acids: CASTMGPYAEAFF. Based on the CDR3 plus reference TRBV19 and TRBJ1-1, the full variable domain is DGGITQSPKYLFRKEGQNVTLSCEQNLNHDAMYWYRQDPGQGLRLIYYSQIVNDFQKGDIAEGYSVSREKKESFPLTVTSAQKNPTAFYLCASTMGPYAEAFFGQGTRLTVV.

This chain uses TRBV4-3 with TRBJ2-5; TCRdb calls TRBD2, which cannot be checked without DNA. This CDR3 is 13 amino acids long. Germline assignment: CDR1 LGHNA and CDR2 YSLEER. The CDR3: CASSQDWEGTQYF.

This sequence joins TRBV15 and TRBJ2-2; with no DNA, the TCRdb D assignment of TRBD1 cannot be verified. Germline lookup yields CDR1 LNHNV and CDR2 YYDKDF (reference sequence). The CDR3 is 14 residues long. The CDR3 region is CATSTRQDTWELFF.

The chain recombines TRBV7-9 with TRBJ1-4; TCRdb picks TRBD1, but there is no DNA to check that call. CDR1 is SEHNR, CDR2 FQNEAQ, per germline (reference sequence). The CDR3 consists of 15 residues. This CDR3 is CASSLIGGRREKLFF.